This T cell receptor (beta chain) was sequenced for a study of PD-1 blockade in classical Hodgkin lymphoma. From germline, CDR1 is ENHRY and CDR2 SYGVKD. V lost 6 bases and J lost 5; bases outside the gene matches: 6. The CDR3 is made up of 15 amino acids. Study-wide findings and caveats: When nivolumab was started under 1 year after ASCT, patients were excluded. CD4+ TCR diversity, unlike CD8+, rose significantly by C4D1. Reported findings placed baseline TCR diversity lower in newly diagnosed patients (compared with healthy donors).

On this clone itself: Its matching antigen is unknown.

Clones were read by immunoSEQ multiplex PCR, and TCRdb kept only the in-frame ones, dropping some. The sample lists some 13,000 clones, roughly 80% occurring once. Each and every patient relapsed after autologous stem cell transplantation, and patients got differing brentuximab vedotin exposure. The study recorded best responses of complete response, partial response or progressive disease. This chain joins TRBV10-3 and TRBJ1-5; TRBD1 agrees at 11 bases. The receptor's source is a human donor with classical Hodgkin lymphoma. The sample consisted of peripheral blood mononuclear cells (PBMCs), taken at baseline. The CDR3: CAISSGTGGDQPQHF. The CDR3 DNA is TGTGCCATCAGCTCCGGGACAGGGGGGGATCAGCCCCAGCATTTT.